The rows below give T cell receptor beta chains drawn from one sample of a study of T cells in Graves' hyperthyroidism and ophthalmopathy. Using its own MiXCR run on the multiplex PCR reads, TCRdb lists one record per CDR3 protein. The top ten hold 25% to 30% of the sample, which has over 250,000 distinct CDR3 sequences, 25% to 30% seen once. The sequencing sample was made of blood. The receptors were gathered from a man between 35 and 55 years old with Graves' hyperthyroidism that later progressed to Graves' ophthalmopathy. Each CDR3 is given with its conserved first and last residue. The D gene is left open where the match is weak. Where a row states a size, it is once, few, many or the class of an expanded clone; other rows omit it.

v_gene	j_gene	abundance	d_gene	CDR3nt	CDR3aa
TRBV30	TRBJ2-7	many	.	TGTGCCTGGAGGGGGAGTAGTTTGGAGCAGTACTTC	CAWRGSSLEQYF
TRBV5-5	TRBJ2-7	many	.	TGTGCCAGCCTAAGTAGAGGACCCCCTACCGAGCAGTACTTC	CASLSRGPPTEQYF
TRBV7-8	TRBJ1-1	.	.	TGTGCCAGCAGCTTGTCCCCGGCGGCTTTCTTT	CASSLSPAAFF
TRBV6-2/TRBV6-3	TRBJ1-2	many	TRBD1	TGTGCCAGCAGTTACCGGGACAGGGATAACTATGGCTACACCTTC	CASSYRDRDNYGYTF
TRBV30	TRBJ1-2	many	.	TGTGCCTGGCTGGATCCCCGGCCCTATGGCTACACCTTC	CAWLDPRPYGYTF
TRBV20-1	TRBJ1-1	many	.	TGCAGTGCTAGTCCCACGGGGAACACTGAAGCTTTCTTT	CSASPTGNTEAFF
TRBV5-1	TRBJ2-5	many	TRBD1	TGCGCCAGCAGCTTGTACAGGGGGAATTCTGAGACCCAGTACTTC	CASSLYRGNSETQYF
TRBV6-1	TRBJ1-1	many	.	TGTGCCAGCAGTGAGCTATCGGCAGTTACTGAAGCTTTCTTT	CASSELSAVTEAFF
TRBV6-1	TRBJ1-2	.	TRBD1	TGTGCCAGCAGTGAACTGGACAGGGCTTTCGGCTACACCTTC	CASSELDRAFGYTF
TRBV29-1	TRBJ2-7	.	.	TGCAGCGTTGAAGATTCGGGGGTCGGGAAGACCTACGAGCAGTACTTC	CSVEDSGVGKTYEQYF
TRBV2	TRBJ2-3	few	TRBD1	TGTGCCAGCGCGCCCCACAGGGGCGAGGATACGCAGTATTTT	CASAPHRGEDTQYF
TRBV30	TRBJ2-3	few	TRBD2	TGTGCCTGGAGTATATCGACTAGCGGGACCACAGATACGCAGTATTTT	CAWSISTSGTTDTQYF
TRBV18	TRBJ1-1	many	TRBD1	TGTGCCAGCTCATGGACAGGACGGAGCACTGAAGCTTTCTTT	CASSWTGRSTEAFF
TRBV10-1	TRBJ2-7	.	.	TGCGCCAGCAGTGAGTCGAGAGGAGGGGAGCAGTACTTC	CASSESRGGEQYF
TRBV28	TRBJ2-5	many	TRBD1	TGTGCCAGCAGATCGACAGGGTCGGCAGAGACCCAGTACTTC	CASRSTGSAETQYF
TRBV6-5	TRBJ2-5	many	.	TGTGCCAGCAGTTACGCAAGTGGGATACAAGAGACCCAGTACTTC	CASSYASGIQETQYF
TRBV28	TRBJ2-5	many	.	TGTGCCAGCAGTTACCCCGGGACCTCCAGGGAGACCCAGTACTTC	CASSYPGTSRETQYF
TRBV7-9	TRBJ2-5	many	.	TGTGCCAGCAGCCTCACGAGGGAGACCCAGTACTTC	CASSLTRETQYF
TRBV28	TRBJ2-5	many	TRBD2	TGTGCCAGCAGTTTTCACCTAGCGGCAGTCCAAGAGACCCAGTACTTC	CASSFHLAAVQETQYF
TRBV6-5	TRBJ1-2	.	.	TGTGCCAGCAGTTACAACGGGGGCTACACCTTC	CASSYNGGYTF
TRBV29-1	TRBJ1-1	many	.	TGCAGCGTCTTCCAGAACACTGAAGCTTTCTTT	CSVFQNTEAFF
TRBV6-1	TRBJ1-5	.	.	TGTGCCAGCAGTGAAACAAGCAATCAGCCCCAGCATTTT	CASSETSNQPQHF
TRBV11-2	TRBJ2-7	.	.	TGTGCCAGCAGCTTAGATCGGGGACCCACCTACGAGCAGTACTTC	CASSLDRGPTYEQYF
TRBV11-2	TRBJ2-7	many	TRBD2	TGTGCCAGCAGCGTCAGACTAGCGGTGTACTTC	CASSVRLAVYF
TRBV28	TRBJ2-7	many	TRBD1	TGTGCCAGCAGTTTAAGGGGACAGCGACTTAGCTCCTACGAGCAGTACTTC	CASSLRGQRLSSYEQYF
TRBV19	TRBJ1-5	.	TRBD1	TGTGCCAGTAGTATCCCCTTGGACAGGCGCCATCAGCCCCAGCATTTT	CASSIPLDRRHQPQHF
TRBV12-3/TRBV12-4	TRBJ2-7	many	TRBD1	TGTGCCAGCAGTTTTACGACAGGGGTGATCGACGAGCAGTACTTC	CASSFTTGVIDEQYF
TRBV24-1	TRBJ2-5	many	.	TGTGCCACCAGTGAGGAGACCCAGTACTTC	CATSEETQYF
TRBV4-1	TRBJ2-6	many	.	TGCGCCAGCAGCCAAGCTTCCGGGACACATAGCTCTTTC	CASSQASGTHSSF
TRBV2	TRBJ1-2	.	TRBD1	TGTGCCAGCAAACCCGGACAGGGGGATTATGGCTACACCTTC	CASKPGQGDYGYTF
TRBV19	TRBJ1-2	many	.	TGTGCCAGTAGTATAGGCACTCCGACTGGCTACACCTTC	CASSIGTPTGYTF
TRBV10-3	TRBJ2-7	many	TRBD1	TGTGCCATCAGTGTCAGGGAGGGACAGGGTTACGAGCAGTACTTC	CAISVREGQGYEQYF
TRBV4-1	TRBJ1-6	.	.	TGCGCCAGCTCCATCGGGGGGAAGAATTCACCCCTCCACTTT	CASSIGGKNSPLHF
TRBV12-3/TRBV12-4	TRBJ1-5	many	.	TGTGCCAGCAGTTTTCAGGGGACCGGTCAGCCCCAGCATTTT	CASSFQGTGQPQHF
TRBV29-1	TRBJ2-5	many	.	TGCAGCGTTGAAGATCCAAACCGGGGCTCAGACAGTCAAGAGACCCAGTACTTC	CSVEDPNRGSDSQETQYF
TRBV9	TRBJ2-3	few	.	TGTGCCAGCAGCGGGGATACGCAGTATTTT	CASSGDTQYF
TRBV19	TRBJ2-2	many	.	TGTGCCAGCACAGGGAGCCCGAGTTGGGGAGAGCTGTTTTTT	CASTGSPSWGELFF
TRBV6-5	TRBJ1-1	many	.	TGTGCCAGCTCCGACAGCCCTATGAACACTGAAGCTTTCTTT	CASSDSPMNTEAFF
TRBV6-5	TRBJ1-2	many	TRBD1	TGTGCCACCCAGACAGGGGGAGGGTATGGCTACACCTTC	CATQTGGGYGYTF
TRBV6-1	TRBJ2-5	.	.	TGTGCCAGCAGTGAATTGGGACGAGAAGAGACCCAGTACTTC	CASSELGREETQYF